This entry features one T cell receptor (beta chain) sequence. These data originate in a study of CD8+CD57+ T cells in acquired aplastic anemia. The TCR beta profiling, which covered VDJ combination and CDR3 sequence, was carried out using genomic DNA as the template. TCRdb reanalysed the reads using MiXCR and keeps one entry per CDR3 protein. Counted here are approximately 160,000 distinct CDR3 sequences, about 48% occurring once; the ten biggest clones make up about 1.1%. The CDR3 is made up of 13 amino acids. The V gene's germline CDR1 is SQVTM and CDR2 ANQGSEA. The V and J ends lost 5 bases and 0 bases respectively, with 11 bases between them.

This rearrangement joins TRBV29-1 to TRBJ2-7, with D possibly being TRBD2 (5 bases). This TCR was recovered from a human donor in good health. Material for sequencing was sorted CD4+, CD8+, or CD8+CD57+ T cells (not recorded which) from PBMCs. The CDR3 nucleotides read TGCAGCGTTCGTTCTGGGAGCTCCTACGAGCAGTACTTC. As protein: CSVRSGSSYEQYF.